These T cell receptor beta chains were read from a single sample in a study of blood T cell repertoires in COVID-19. Sequencing was performed with immunoSEQ multiplex PCR; in TCRdb, only in-frame clones are kept and a portion is missing. The table has around 26,000 clones, around 88% seen once. The sample consisted of peripheral blood. These TCRs come from a human donor with active COVID-19. The donor label of this sample is uncertain. The CDR3 runs from the conserved cysteine through the conserved F or W. A D gene is named only where the DNA matches it firmly. Not all rows give a size; the values are once, few, many and, for expanded clones, a class.

abundance | d_gene | j_gene | v_gene | CDR3aa | CDR3nt
NA | NA | TRBJ1-2 | TRBV23-1 | CASSPSYFCGPKGEANYGYTF | TGCGCCAGCAGCCCAAGCTATTTTTGTGGCCCCAAGGGGGAAGCTAACTATGGCTACACCTTC
NA | NA | TRBJ2-1 | TRBV5-1 | CASYDSNEQFF | TGCGCCAGCTACGATAGCAATGAGCAGTTCTTC
few | NA | TRBJ1-2 | TRBV2 | CASKETQLGYTF | TGTGCCAGCAAAGAGACACAACTGGGCTACACCTTC
NA | NA | TRBJ1-1 | TRBV28 | CASSFPRGGLNTEAFF | TGTGCCAGCAGTTTCCCTCGGGGGGGGCTGAACACTGAAGCTTTCTTT
NA | TRBD2 | TRBJ2-3 | TRBV7-8 | CASSLVTSGFKLDTQYF | TGTGCCAGCAGCTTAGTTACTAGCGGGTTCAAGTTAGATACGCAGTATTTT
NA | TRBD2 | TRBJ2-7 | TRBV4-2 | CASSETSGISYEQYF | TGTGCCAGCAGCGAGACTAGCGGGATAAGCTACGAGCAGTACTTC
NA | NA | TRBJ1-2 | TRBV6-2/TRBV6-3 | CASSQTGTYGYTF | TGTGCCAGCAGTCAGACGGGTACCTATGGCTACACCTTC
few | TRBD2 | TRBJ2-1 | TRBV11-2 | CASSSRPTSAYNEQFF | TGTGCCAGCAGCTCGCGCCCCACTAGCGCTTACAATGAGCAGTTCTTC
once | NA | TRBJ2-5 | TRBV24-1 | CATSDSIMGGAGTQYF | TGTGCCACCAGTGATTCCATAATGGGAGGAGCCGGGACCCAGTACTTC
once | NA | TRBJ2-2 | TRBV28 | CASMWGRTGELFF | TGTGCCAGCATGTGGGGGAGGACCGGGGAGCTGTTTTTT
NA | TRBD1 | TRBJ1-2 | TRBV3-1/TRBV3-2 | CASSRSGTGGDGYTF | TGTGCCAGCAGCCGAAGTGGGACAGGGGGCGATGGCTACACCTTC
NA | NA | TRBJ2-7 | TRBV30 | CAWSVEGGYEQYF | TGTGCCTGGAGTGTCGAGGGAGGCTACGAGCAGTACTTC
once | NA | TRBJ1-5 | TRBV5-5 | CASSLVSSNQPQHF | TGTGCCAGCAGCCTAGTTAGTAGCAATCAGCCCCAGCATTTT
NA | NA | TRBJ2-7 | TRBV5-4 | CASSLMGAQGEQYF | TGTGCCAGCAGCTTAATGGGGGCCCAAGGCGAGCAGTACTTC
NA | TRBD1 | TRBJ1-1 | TRBV27 | CASSLLGQGSEAFF | TGTGCCAGCAGTTTATTAGGACAGGGTAGTGAAGCTTTCTTT
once | TRBD2 | TRBJ2-3 | TRBV28 | CASSRGLTPDTQYF | TGTGCCAGCAGTCGGGGACTAACCCCAGATACGCAGTATTTT
NA | NA | TRBJ1-1 | TRBV9 | CASSVGDTTSEAFF | TGTGCCAGCAGCGTAGGGGACACAACCTCTGAAGCTTTCTTT
NA | NA | TRBJ2-1 | TRBV6-5 | CASRGSYGEQFF | TGTGCCAGCAGAGGGAGCTACGGGGAGCAGTTCTTC
NA | NA | TRBJ2-1 | TRBV19 | CASSMQGRLDEQFF | TGTGCCAGTAGTATGCAGGGCAGGTTGGATGAGCAGTTCTTC
few | NA | TRBJ1-6 | TRBV28 | CAIGTNNSPLHF | TGCGCGATCGGGACAAATAATTCACCCCTCCACTTT
NA | TRBD2 | TRBJ2-1 | TRBV24-1 | CATSDVAGDRNEQFF | TGTGCCACCAGTGACGTAGCGGGAGATAGGAATGAGCAGTTCTTC
NA | NA | TRBJ2-7 | TRBV29-1 | CSATDSSSYEQYF | TGCAGCGCCACAGACAGCAGCTCCTACGAGCAGTACTTC
NA | NA | TRBJ2-1 | TRBV15 | CATSRDLPSASNNEQFF | TGTGCCACCAGCAGAGATCTCCCTAGCGCGAGTAACAATGAGCAGTTCTTC
NA | TRBD1 | TRBJ2-2 | TRBV19 | CASRAGTANTGELFF | TGTGCCAGTAGGGCCGGGACAGCGAACACCGGGGAGCTGTTTTTT
NA | NA | TRBJ1-1 | TRBV5-1 | CASSLGADEAFF | TGCGCCAGCAGCTTGGGGGCAGATGAAGCTTTCTTT
NA | TRBD2 | TRBJ2-1 | TRBV28 | CASSRTRLAGGSYRNEQFF | TGTGCCAGCAGCCGCACGAGACTAGCGGGAGGGAGCTATAGGAATGAGCAGTTCTTC
NA | NA | TRBJ2-5 | TRBV7-2 | CASSSKGVETQYF | TGTGCCAGCAGCTCTAAAGGGGTGGAGACCCAGTACTTC
NA | NA | TRBJ2-3 | TRBV4-2 | CASSQNPSDPSTDTQYF | TGTGCCAGCAGCCAGAACCCTAGCGACCCTAGCACAGATACGCAGTATTTT